Listed below are T cell receptor beta chains from one sample, sequenced in a study of beta chain features in type 1 diabetes. The table came from immunoSEQ multiplex PCR; TCRdb's copy has only in-frame clones and leaves some out. The data show about 130,000 clones, 9% seen once. Sequences were obtained from central memory CD4+ T cells from blood. The receptors originated from a man aged 25-45 years with type 1 diabetes. CDR3s include the opening cysteine and the closing phenylalanine or tryptophan. Fields, in order: clone size, J gene, V gene, D gene, CDR3 protein, CDR3 DNA. D genes are given only for firm matches. Clone size, where shown, is once, few, many, or a class for clones that have expanded.

size: few; J: TRBJ2-5; V: TRBV5-6; D: .; CDR3: CASMRVGETQYF; DNA: TGTGCCAGCATGCGGGTGGGAGAGACCCAGTACTTC
size: many; J: TRBJ1-6; V: TRBV30; D: .; CDR3: CAWSVRLRGNSPLHF; DNA: TGTGCCTGGAGTGTACGTCTCCGAGGCAATTCACCCCTCCACTTT
size: few; J: TRBJ2-3; V: TRBV4-2; D: TRBD2; CDR3: CASSQNSGSSTDTQYF; DNA: TGTGCCAGCAGCCAGAATAGCGGGTCTAGCACAGATACGCAGTATTTT
size: few; J: TRBJ2-5; V: TRBV5-1; D: TRBD2; CDR3: CASSQGLAGSETQYF; DNA: TGCGCCAGCAGCCAGGGACTAGCGGGGTCGGAGACCCAGTACTTC
size: few; J: TRBJ2-1; V: TRBV5-1; D: TRBD2; CDR3: CASSLSAGGIVPFF; DNA: TGCGCCAGCAGCTTGTCAGCGGGGGGAATAGTGCCGTTCTTC
size: few; J: TRBJ1-5; V: TRBV5-1; D: .; CDR3: CASSLEGHQPQHF; DNA: TGCGCCAGCAGCTTGGAGGGGCATCAGCCCCAGCATTTT
size: .; J: TRBJ2-7; V: TRBV5-6; D: .; CDR3: CASSLNRERQYF; DNA: TGTGCCAGCAGCTTGAACAGGGAGCGGCAGTACTTC
size: .; J: TRBJ2-1; V: TRBV11-3; D: .; CDR3: CASSKGGTYNEQFF; DNA: TGTGCCAGCAGTAAAGGGGGAACCTACAATGAGCAGTTCTTC
size: .; J: TRBJ1-3; V: TRBV7-9; D: .; CDR3: CASSLQGIGNTIYF; DNA: TGTGCCAGCAGCTTACAGGGGATTGGAAACACCATATATTTT
size: few; J: TRBJ2-1; V: TRBV5-1; D: TRBD1; CDR3: CASSFAGTGSYNEQFF; DNA: TGCGCCAGCAGCTTCGCCGGGACAGGGTCCTACAATGAGCAGTTCTTC
size: .; J: TRBJ2-1; V: TRBV7-2; D: TRBD2; CDR3: CASSPQRGRHNEQFF; DNA: TGTGCCAGCAGCCCCCAGCGGGGACGCCACAATGAGCAGTTCTTC
size: few; J: TRBJ1-1; V: TRBV18; D: TRBD1; CDR3: CASSRDRGVNTEAFF; DNA: TGTGCCAGCTCGCGGGACAGGGGAGTTAACACTGAAGCTTTCTTT
size: .; J: TRBJ2-7; V: TRBV28; D: TRBD1; CDR3: CASSITGGYEQYF; DNA: TGTGCCAGCAGCATTACAGGGGGATACGAGCAGTACTTC
size: .; J: TRBJ2-6; V: TRBV29-1; D: .; CDR3: CSVEWTEAGANVLTF; DNA: TGCAGCGTTGAATGGACAGAGGCTGGGGCCAACGTCCTGACTTTC
size: .; J: TRBJ2-3; V: TRBV7-2; D: .; CDR3: CARTQITDTQYF; DNA: TGTGCCAGGACACAGATCACAGATACGCAGTATTTT
size: .; J: TRBJ1-5; V: TRBV7-2; D: .; CDR3: CASSYQGSDQPQHF; DNA: TGTGCCAGCAGCTATCAGGGGAGTGATCAGCCCCAGCATTTT
size: few; J: TRBJ2-3; V: TRBV9; D: TRBD2; CDR3: CASSVGASGGLTDTQYF; DNA: TGTGCCAGCAGCGTAGGCGCTAGCGGGGGGTTGACAGATACGCAGTATTTT
size: .; J: TRBJ2-5; V: TRBV9; D: .; CDR3: CASSVGLIVGETQYF; DNA: TGTGCCAGCAGCGTGGGCCTCATCGTGGGAGAGACCCAGTACTTC
size: many; J: TRBJ1-2; V: TRBV10-3; D: .; CDR3: CAVEGNYGYTF; DNA: TGTGCCGTGGAGGGGAACTATGGCTACACCTTC
size: few; J: TRBJ1-4; V: TRBV5-6; D: TRBD1; CDR3: CASSSGTGGATNEKLFF; DNA: TGTGCCAGCAGCTCCGGGACAGGGGGCGCAACTAATGAAAAACTGTTTTTT
size: .; J: TRBJ2-6; V: TRBV6-6; D: TRBD1; CDR3: CASSGTAGANVLTF; DNA: TGTGCCAGCAGTGGGACAGCTGGGGCCAACGTCCTGACTTTC
size: few; J: TRBJ2-7; V: TRBV7-2; D: TRBD1; CDR3: CASSLAGTGAYEQYF; DNA: TGTGCCAGCAGCTTAGCAGGGACAGGGGCCTACGAGCAGTACTTC
size: .; J: TRBJ1-5; V: TRBV18; D: .; CDR3: CASSYAGGDNQPQHF; DNA: TGTGCCAGCTCATATGCGGGTGGGGACAATCAGCCCCAGCATTTT
size: few; J: TRBJ2-5; V: TRBV11-2; D: .; CDR3: CASSQAGDSQETQYF; DNA: TGTGCCAGCAGCCAGGCCGGGGATAGCCAAGAGACCCAGTACTTC
size: once; J: TRBJ1-4; V: TRBV6-5; D: .; CDR3: CASGGNDEKLFF; DNA: TGTGCCAGCGGAGGAAACGACGAAAAACTGTTTTTT
size: .; J: TRBJ1-2; V: TRBV27; D: .; CDR3: CASSLKGWGGGYTF; DNA: TGTGCCAGCAGTTTAAAGGGTTGGGGAGGTGGCTACACCTTC
size: medium-sized; J: TRBJ2-7; V: TRBV29-1; D: .; CDR3: CSVEDFLCLVRYEQYF; DNA: TGCAGCGTTGAAGACTTCCTGTGCTTGGTTCGGTACGAGCAGTACTTC
size: few; J: TRBJ2-7; V: TRBV11-2; D: TRBD2; CDR3: CASSSYSGTTPYEQYF; DNA: TGTGCCAGCAGCTCTTACTCAGGGACTACTCCCTACGAGCAGTACTTC
size: .; J: TRBJ2-7; V: TRBV28; D: TRBD1; CDR3: CASRRYRGYEQYF; DNA: TGTGCCAGCAGGAGGTACAGGGGCTACGAGCAGTACTTC
size: few; J: TRBJ2-1; V: TRBV29-1; D: TRBD1; CDR3: CSAGTGVNEQFF; DNA: TGCAGCGCAGGGACAGGGGTCAATGAGCAGTTCTTC
size: .; J: TRBJ1-1; V: TRBV18; D: .; CDR3: CASSWGGARTEAFF; DNA: TGTGCCAGCTCATGGGGAGGGGCAAGAACTGAAGCTTTCTTT
size: few; J: TRBJ1-2; V: TRBV19; D: .; CDR3: CASRIGTSVGYGYTF; DNA: TGTGCCAGTAGGATCGGGACAAGTGTCGGGTATGGCTACACCTTC
size: .; J: TRBJ2-1; V: TRBV27; D: TRBD2; CDR3: CASSSGTSGNNEQFF; DNA: TGTGCCAGCAGTTCCGGGACTAGCGGAAACAATGAGCAGTTCTTC
size: .; J: TRBJ1-6; V: TRBV25-1; D: .; CDR3: CASSGDIGNSPLHF; DNA: TGTGCCAGCAGCGGGGACATTGGCAATTCACCCCTCCACTTT
size: .; J: TRBJ1-6; V: TRBV5-4; D: .; CDR3: CASSSASENSPLHF; DNA: TGTGCCAGCAGCTCGGCGAGCGAGAATTCACCCCTCCACTTT
size: few; J: TRBJ1-4; V: TRBV7-9; D: .; CDR3: CASSSREKLFF; DNA: TGTGCCAGCAGCTCCAGAGAAAAACTGTTTTTT
size: few; J: TRBJ1-6; V: TRBV28; D: TRBD1; CDR3: CASSPGGTESQSALHF; DNA: TGTGCCAGCAGTCCAGGCGGGACAGAATCCCAATCGGCCCTCCACTTT
size: few; J: TRBJ2-5; V: TRBV4-1; D: .; CDR3: CASSRLSGTQETQYF; DNA: TGCGCCAGCAGCCGATTGAGCGGAACTCAAGAGACCCAGTACTTC
size: .; J: TRBJ2-7; V: TRBV5-8; D: TRBD1; CDR3: CASSLTGDRFEQYF; DNA: TGTGCCAGCAGCCTGACAGGGGATAGGTTCGAGCAGTACTTC
size: few; J: TRBJ2-7; V: TRBV4-2; D: .; CDR3: CASSYEPAPNSGEQYF; DNA: TGTGCCAGCAGCTACGAGCCAGCCCCAAACTCGGGGGAGCAGTACTTC
size: .; J: TRBJ2-3; V: TRBV23-1; D: TRBD2; CDR3: CASSPGGEDCTDTQYF; DNA: TGCGCCAGCAGTCCTGGGGGGGAGGACTGCACAGATACGCAGTATTTT
size: few; J: TRBJ2-1; V: TRBV27; D: TRBD2; CDR3: CASSPRTSGGAVREQFF; DNA: TGTGCCAGCAGCCCCAGGACTAGCGGGGGGGCCGTACGTGAGCAGTTCTTC
size: .; J: TRBJ2-7; V: TRBV15; D: .; CDR3: CATSRVDRKDEQYF; DNA: TGTGCCACCAGCAGGGTCGACAGGAAGGACGAGCAGTACTTC
size: .; J: TRBJ1-6; V: TRBV28; D: .; CDR3: CASRRTANSPLHF; DNA: TGTGCCAGCAGAAGGACAGCTAATTCACCCCTCCACTTT
size: few; J: TRBJ2-3; V: TRBV29-1; D: .; CDR3: CSVEGGRGADTQYF; DNA: TGCAGCGTTGAAGGGGGGCGAGGAGCAGATACGCAGTATTTT
size: many; J: TRBJ1-1; V: TRBV29-1; D: .; CDR3: CSVRNQGVGTEAFF; DNA: TGCAGCGTTCGTAACCAGGGCGTTGGAACTGAAGCTTTCTTT
size: few; J: TRBJ1-3; V: TRBV28; D: .; CDR3: CASSSTISGNTIYF; DNA: TGTGCCAGCAGTTCCACAATCTCTGGAAACACCATATATTTT
size: few; J: TRBJ2-5; V: TRBV29-1; D: TRBD1; CDR3: CSVPLPDRGSEETQYF; DNA: TGCAGCGTTCCCCTTCCGGACAGGGGATCGGAAGAGACCCAGTACTTC
size: few; J: TRBJ2-2; V: TRBV7-3; D: .; CDR3: CASSLSQGGTGELFF; DNA: TGTGCCAGCAGCTTAAGCCAGGGGGGCACCGGGGAGCTGTTTTTT
size: few; J: TRBJ1-1; V: TRBV5-1; D: .; CDR3: CASSAGSPVTEAFF; DNA: TGCGCCAGCAGCGCCGGGTCCCCAGTTACTGAAGCTTTCTTT
size: .; J: TRBJ2-3; V: TRBV5-1; D: TRBD1; CDR3: CASSPQGASTDTQYF; DNA: TGCGCCAGCAGCCCACAGGGGGCGAGCACAGATACGCAGTATTTT
size: few; J: TRBJ2-1; V: TRBV20-1; D: .; CDR3: CSAIAFKEQFF; DNA: TGCAGTGCTATAGCTTTCAAGGAGCAGTTCTTC
size: few; J: TRBJ1-6; V: TRBV7-3; D: .; CDR3: CASSRNPGNNSPLHF; DNA: TGTGCCAGCAGCCGAAACCCGGGAAATAATTCACCCCTCCACTTT
size: few; J: TRBJ2-2; V: TRBV10-3; D: .; CDR3: CAINRQPDDGELFF; DNA: TGTGCCATCAATAGACAGCCCGACGACGGGGAGCTGTTTTTT